What follows is one T cell receptor beta chain and its context. The sample belongs to a study of CD8+ T cells in alopecia areata. cDNA prepared by RNA extraction and subsequent reverse transcription served as the template for sequencing. Clones were read by immunoSEQ multiplex PCR, and TCRdb kept only the in-frame ones, dropping some. The repertoire holds around 50,000 clones, with 96% as singletons. The TCR originated in a human donor with alopecia areata. The sequences come from CD8+ T cells sorted from blood, collected at week 0.

CDR3 in amino acids: CASSHRGSGEKLFF. For the CDR3, the DNA is TGTGCCAGCAGCCACAGGGGAAGTGGTGAAAAACTGTTTTTT. V usage is TRBV6-6 and J usage is TRBJ1-4; 7 nucleotides agree with TRBD1. The CDR3 is 14 residues long. V was pared by 6 bases and J by 7 bases, with 8 bases of the junction left unmatched. Germline lookup yields CDR1 MNHNY and CDR2 SVGAGI (reference sequence).